The source of this TCR beta chain is a study of T cells in Graves' hyperthyroidism and ophthalmopathy. Amplified TCR beta CDR3 regions came from RNA transcripts. Primed by the HTBI set, a first-round RT-PCR was run on the TCR CDR3. TCRdb independently ran MiXCR on the multiplex PCR reads; one entry per CDR3 protein. The sample has under 350,000 distinct CDR3 sequences; 15% to 20% are singletons. With a duration under 2 months, the hyperthyroidism was newly diagnosed in patients aged 18 to 65. Only a few counts were recorded for this clonotype. CDR1 KGHDR and CDR2 SFDVKD come from the germline V gene. The CDR3 runs to 17 residues. Unmatched junction bases numbered 4, after V lost 3 bases and J lost 1 base.

The V and J genes are TRBV24-1 and TRBJ2-5; 13 bases match TRBD2. This receptor was obtained from a woman between 50 and 59 years old with Graves' hyperthyroidism. The sequenced sample consisted of blood. The DNA of the CDR3 is TGTGCCACCAGTGATGGGACTAGCGGGATAATCCAAGAGACCCAGTACTTC. This sequence encodes CATSDGTSGIIQETQYF.